This T cell receptor (beta chain) was profiled in a study of blood T cells in healthy people across ages. Primed by a sample-barcoded 5' primer and a J-beta primer mix, a second PCR proceeded for about 6 to 11 cycles. TCRdb called the 5' RACE reads again in MiXCR, with one record for every CDR3 protein. This repertoire shows nearly 800,000 distinct CDR3 sequences, about 25% found once; its top ten account for under 4%. The germline V gene encodes CDR1 DFQATT and CDR2 SNEGSKA (reference sequence). This CDR3 has 14 amino acids. V was clipped by 6 bases and J by 3 bases, with 17 bases between them. This same sample was also taken into another study, of T cells of mothers and their children. This second study says: For unrelated pairs as for related ones, thymic selection shapes TCR recombination output similarly.

The sequenced sample was blood. This clonotype was sampled from a boy between 10 and 17 years old in good health. This chain uses TRBV20-1 with TRBJ2-5; maybe TRBD2 (5 bases). In DNA form, the CDR3 reads TGCAGTGCGACTAAGATAGGGTGGGAAGAGACCCAGTACTTC. This encodes CSATKIGWEETQYF.